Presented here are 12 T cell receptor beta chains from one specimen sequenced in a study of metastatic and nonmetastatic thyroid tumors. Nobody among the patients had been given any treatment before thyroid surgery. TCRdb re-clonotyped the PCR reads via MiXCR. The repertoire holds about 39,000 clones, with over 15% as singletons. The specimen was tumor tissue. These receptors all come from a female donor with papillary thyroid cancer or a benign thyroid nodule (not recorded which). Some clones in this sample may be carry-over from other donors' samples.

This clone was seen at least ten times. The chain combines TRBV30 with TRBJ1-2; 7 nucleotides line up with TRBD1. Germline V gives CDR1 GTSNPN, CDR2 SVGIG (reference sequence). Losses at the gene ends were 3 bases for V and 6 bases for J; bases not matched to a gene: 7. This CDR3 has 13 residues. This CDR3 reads CAWRVRQGDGYTF. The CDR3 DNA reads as TGTGCCTGGAGAGTTCGGCAGGGGGATGGCTACACCTTC.

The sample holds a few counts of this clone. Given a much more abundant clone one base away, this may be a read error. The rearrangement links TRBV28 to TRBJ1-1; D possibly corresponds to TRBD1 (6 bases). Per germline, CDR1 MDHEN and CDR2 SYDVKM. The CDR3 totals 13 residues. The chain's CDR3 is CAGSLGGKTEAFF. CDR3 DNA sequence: TGTGCCGGCAGTTTAGGGGGTAAAACTGAAGCTTTCTTT.

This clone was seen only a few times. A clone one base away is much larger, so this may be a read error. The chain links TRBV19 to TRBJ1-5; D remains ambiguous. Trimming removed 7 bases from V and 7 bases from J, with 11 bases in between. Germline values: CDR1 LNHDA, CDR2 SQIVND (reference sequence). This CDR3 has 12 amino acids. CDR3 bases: TGTGCCAGTACCCCAAGGGCCCAGCCCCAGCATTTT. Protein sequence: CASTPRAQPQHF.

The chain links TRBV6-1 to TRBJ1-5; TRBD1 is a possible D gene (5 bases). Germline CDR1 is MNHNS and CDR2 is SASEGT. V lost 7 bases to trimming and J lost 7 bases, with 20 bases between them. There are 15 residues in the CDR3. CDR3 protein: CASMTDSRYGQPQHF. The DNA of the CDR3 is TGTGCCAGCATGACTGACAGCCGCTATGGGCAGCCCCAGCATTTT.

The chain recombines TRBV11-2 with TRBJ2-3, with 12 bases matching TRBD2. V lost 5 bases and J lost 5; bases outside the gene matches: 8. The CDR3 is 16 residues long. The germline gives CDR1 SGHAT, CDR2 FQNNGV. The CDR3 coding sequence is TGTGCCAGCAGCCCCCAGACTAGCGGGAGTATAGATACGCAGTATTTT. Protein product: CASSPQTSGSIDTQYF. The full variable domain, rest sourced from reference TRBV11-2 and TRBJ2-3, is EAGVAQSPRYKIIEKRQSVAFWCNPISGHATLYWYQQILGQGPKLLIQFQNNGVVDDSQLPKDRFSAERLKGVDSTLKIQPAKLEDSAVYLCASSPQTSGSIDTQYFGPGTRLTVL.

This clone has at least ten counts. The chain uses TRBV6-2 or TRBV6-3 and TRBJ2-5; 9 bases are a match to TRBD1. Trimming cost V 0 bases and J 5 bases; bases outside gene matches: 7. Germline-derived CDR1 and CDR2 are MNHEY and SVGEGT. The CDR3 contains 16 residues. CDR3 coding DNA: TGTGCCAGCAGTTACTCCGGACAGGGGTTTTTTGAGACCCAGTACTTC. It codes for CASSYSGQGFFETQYF.

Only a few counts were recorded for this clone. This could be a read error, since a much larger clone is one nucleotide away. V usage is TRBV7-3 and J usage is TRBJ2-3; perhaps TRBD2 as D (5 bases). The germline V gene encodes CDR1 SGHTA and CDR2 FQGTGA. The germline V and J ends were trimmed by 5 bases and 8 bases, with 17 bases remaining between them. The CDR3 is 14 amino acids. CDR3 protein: CASSDPAGDGTQYF. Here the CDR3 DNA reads TGTGCCAGCAGCGATCCAGCCGGGGATGGTACGCAGTATTTT.

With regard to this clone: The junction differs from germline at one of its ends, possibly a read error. The CDR3 coding sequence is TGTGCCATCAGCTTCGGGTGGGCCATGTACGATCAGTACTTC. Protein product: CAISFGWAMYDQYF. V is TRBV7-8 and J is TRBJ2-7; D gene uncertain. The germline V gene has CDR1 SGHVS and CDR2 FQNEAQ. The CDR3 is 14 amino acids.

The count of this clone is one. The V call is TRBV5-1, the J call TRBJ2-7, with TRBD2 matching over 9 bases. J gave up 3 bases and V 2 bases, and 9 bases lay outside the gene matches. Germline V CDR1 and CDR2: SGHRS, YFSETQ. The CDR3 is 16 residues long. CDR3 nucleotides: TGCGCCAGCAGCTTTTCTTGGGGTAGCGGGAGCTACGAGCAGTACTTC. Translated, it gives CASSFSWGSGSYEQYF.

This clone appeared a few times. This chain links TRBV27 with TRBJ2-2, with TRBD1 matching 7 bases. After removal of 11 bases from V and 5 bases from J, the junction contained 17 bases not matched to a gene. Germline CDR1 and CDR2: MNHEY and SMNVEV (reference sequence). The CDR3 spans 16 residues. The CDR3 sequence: CAGITGRQGKTGELFF. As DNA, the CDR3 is TGTGCCGGCATCACTGGGCGACAGGGAAAAACCGGGGAGCTGTTTTTT.

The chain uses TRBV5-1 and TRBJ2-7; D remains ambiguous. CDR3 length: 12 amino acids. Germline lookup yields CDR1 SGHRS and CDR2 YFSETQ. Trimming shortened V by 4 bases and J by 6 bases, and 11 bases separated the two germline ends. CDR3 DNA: TGCGCCAGCAGCACCGGAAGGCTCGAGCAGTACTTC. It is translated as CASSTGRLEQYF. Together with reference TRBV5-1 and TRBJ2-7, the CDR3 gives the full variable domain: KAGVTQTPRYLIKTRGQQVTLSCSPISGHRSVSWYQQTPGQGLQFLFEYFSETQRNKGNFPGRFSGRQFSNSRSEMNVSTLELGDSALYLCASSTGRLEQYFGPGTRLTVT.

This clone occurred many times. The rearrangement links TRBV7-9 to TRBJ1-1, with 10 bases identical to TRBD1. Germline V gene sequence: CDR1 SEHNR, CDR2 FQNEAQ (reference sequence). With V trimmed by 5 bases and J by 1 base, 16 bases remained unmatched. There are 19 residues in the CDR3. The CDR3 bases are TGTGCCAGCAGCAAGAGACAGGGACAGGGGAGGATTTGGAACACTGAAGCTTTCTTT. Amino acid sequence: CASSKRQGQGRIWNTEAFF.